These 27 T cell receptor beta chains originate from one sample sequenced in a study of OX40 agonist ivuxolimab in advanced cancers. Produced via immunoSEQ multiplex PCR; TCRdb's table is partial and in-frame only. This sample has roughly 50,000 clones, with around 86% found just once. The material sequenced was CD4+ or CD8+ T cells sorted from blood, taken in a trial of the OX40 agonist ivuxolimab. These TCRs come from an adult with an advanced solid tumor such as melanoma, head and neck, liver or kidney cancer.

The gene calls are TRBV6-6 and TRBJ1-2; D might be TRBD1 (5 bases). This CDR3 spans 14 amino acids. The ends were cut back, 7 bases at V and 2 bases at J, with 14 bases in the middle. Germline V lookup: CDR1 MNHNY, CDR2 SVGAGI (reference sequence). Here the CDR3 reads CASKNGAGNYGYTF. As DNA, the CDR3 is TGTGCCAGCAAAAACGGGGCGGGGAACTATGGCTACACCTTC.

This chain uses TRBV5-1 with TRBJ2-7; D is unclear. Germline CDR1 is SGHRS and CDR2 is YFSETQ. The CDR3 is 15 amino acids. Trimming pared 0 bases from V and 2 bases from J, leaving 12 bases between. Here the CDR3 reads CASSLAPTETYEQYF. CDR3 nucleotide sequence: TGCGCCAGCAGCTTGGCCCCGACGGAAACCTACGAGCAGTACTTC.

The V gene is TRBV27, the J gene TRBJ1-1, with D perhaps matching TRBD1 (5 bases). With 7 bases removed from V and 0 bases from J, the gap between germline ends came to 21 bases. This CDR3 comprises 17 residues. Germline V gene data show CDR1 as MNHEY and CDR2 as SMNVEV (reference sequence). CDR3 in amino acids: CASTPGYRGSMNTEAFF. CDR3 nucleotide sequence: TGTGCCAGCACCCCAGGGTACCGGGGGAGTATGAACACTGAAGCTTTCTTT.

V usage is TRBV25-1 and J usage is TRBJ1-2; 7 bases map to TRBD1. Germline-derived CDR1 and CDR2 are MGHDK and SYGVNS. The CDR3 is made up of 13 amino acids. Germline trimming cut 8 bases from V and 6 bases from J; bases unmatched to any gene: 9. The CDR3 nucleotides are TGTGCCAGCGTCGGGACAGTCAACAATGGCTACACCTTC. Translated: CASVGTVNNGYTF.

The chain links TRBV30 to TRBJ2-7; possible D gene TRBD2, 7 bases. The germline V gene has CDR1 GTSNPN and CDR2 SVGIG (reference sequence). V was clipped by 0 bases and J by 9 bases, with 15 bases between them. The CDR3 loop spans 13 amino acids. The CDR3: CAWSVGAGAGQYF. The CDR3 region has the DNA TGTGCCTGGAGTGTAGGGGCGGGGGCCGGGCAGTACTTC.

The CDR3 nucleotides read TGTGCCACCAGCAGAGATAAGTGGCAGGGGAATGGCTACACCTTC. Translation: CATSRDKWQGNGYTF. The genes are TRBV15 and TRBJ1-2; D might be TRBD1 (6 bases). The CDR3 is 15 amino acids. CDR1 LNHNV and CDR2 YYDKDF come from the germline V gene (reference sequence). V lost 0 bases and J 6 bases, leaving 14 bases between the germline ends.

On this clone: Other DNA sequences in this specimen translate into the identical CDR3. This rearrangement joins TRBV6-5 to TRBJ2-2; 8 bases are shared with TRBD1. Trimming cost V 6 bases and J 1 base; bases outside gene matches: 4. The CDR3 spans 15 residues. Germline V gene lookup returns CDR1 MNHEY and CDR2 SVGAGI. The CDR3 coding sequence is TGTGCCAGCAGAACCGGGACAGGGAACACCGGGGAGCTGTTTTTT. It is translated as CASRTGTGNTGELFF.

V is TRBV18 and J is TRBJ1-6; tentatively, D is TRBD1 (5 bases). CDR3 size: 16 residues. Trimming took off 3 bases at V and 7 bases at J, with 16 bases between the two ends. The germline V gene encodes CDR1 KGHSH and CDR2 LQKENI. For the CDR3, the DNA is TGTGCCAGCTCACCCTATGTGTGGGGGGACAATTCACCCCTCCACTTT. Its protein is CASSPYVWGDNSPLHF.

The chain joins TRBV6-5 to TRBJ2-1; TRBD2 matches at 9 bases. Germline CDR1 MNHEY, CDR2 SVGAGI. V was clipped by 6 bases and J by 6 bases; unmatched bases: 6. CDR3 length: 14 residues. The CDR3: CASRVLAGSNEQFF. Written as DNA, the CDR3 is TGTGCCAGCAGGGTCCTAGCGGGATCCAATGAGCAGTTCTTC.

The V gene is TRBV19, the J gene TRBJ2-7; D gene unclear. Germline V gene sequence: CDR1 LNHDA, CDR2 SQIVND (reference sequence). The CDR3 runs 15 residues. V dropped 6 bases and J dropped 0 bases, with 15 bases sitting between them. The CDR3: CASRSIKTNSYEQYF. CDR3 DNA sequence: TGTGCCAGTAGGTCGATAAAGACGAACTCCTACGAGCAGTACTTC.

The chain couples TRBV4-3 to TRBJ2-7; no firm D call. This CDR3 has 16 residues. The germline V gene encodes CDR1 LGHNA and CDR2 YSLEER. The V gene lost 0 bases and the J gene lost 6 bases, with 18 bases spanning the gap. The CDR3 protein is CASSQDIGETFFEQYF. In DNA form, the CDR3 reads TGCGCCAGCAGCCAAGATATCGGCGAAACGTTTTTCGAGCAGTACTTC.

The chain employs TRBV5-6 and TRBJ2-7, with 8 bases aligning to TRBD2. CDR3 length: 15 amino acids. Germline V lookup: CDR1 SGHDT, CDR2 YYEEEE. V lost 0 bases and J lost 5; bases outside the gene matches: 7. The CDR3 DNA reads TGTGCCAGCAGCTTGGCCTTAGCGGGGTCGCACGAGCAGTACTTC. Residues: CASSLALAGSHEQYF.

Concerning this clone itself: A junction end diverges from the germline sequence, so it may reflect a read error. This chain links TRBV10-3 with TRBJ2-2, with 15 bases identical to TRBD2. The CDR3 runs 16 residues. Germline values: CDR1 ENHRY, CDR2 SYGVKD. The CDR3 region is CAISPGLAGGSGELLF. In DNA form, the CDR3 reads TGTGCCATCAGCCCGGGACTAGCGGGAGGTAGCGGGGAGCTGCTTTTT.

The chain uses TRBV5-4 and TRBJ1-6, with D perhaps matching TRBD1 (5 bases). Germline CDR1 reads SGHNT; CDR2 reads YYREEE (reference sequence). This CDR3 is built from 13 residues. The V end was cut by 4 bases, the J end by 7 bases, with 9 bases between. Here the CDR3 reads CASSLGGNSPLHF. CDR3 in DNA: TGTGCCAGCAGCCTTGGGGGGAATTCACCCCTCCACTTT.

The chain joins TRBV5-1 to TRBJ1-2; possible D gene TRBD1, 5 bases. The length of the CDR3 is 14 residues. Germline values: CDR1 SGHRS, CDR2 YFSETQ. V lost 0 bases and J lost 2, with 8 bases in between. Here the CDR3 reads CASSLGWGNYGYTF. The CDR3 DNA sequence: TGCGCCAGCAGCTTGGGATGGGGCAACTATGGCTACACCTTC.

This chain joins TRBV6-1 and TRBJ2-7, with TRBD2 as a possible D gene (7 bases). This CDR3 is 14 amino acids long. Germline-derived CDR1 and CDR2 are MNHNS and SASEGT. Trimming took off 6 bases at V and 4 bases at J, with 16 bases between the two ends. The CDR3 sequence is CASSALGGAYEQYF. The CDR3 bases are TGTGCCAGCAGCGCTCTTGGGGGGGCTTACGAGCAGTACTTC.

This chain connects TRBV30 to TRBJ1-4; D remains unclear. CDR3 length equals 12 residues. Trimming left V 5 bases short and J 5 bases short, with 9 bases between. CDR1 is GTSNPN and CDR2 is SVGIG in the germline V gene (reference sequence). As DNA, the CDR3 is TGTGCCTGGGACGGCCCAAATGAAAAACTGTTTTTT. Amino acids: CAWDGPNEKLFF. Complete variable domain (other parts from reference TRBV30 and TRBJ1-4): SQTIHQWPATLVQPVGSPLSLECTVEGTSNPNLYWYRQAAGRGLQLLFYSVGIGQISSEVPQNLSASRPQDRQFILSSKKLLLSDSGFYLCAWDGPNEKLFFGSGTQLSVL.

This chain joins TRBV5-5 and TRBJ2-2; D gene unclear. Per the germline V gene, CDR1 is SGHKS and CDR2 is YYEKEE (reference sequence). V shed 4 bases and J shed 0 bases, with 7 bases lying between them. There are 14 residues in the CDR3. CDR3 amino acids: CASSVRSNTGELFF. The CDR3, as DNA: TGTGCCAGCAGCGTTAGATCGAACACCGGGGAGCTGTTTTTT.

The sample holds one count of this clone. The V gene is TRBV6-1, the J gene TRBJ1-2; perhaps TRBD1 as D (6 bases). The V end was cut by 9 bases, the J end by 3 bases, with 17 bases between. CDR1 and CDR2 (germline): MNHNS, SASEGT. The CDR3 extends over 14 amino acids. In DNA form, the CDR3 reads TGTGCCAGTAAAACAGGGCCGCATGACTATGGCTACACCTTC. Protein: CASKTGPHDYGYTF.

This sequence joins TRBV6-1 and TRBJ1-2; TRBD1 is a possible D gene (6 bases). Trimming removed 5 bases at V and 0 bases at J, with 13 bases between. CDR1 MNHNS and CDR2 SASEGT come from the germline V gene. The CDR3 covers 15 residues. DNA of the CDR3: TGTGCCAGCAGTTCCGGGGACACCACTAACTATGGCTACACCTTC. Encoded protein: CASSSGDTTNYGYTF.

CDR3 amino acids: CASSTWTGSNYGYTF. CDR3 in DNA: TGTGCCAGCAGTACTTGGACAGGAAGTAACTATGGCTACACCTTC. The V gene is TRBV6-1, the J gene TRBJ1-2; TRBD1 matches at 7 bases. Germline CDR1 MNHNS, CDR2 SASEGT. This CDR3 contains 15 residues. V shed 5 bases, J shed 1 base, and the junction held 7 bases outside the gene matches.

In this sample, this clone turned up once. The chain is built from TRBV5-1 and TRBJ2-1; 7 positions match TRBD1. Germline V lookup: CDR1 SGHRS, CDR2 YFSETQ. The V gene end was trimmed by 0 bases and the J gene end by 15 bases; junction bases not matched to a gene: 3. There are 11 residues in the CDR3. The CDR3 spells CASSLEGAGFF. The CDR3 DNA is TGCGCCAGCAGCTTGGAGGGGGCTGGGTTCTTC.

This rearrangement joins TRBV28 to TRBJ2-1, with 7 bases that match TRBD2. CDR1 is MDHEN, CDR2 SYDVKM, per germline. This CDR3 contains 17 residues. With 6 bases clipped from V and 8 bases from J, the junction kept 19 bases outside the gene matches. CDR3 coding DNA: TGTGCCAGCAGGCCTCGGGTTGCGGGAGAAATTAAGGATGAGCAGTTCTTC. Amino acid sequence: CASRPRVAGEIKDEQFF.

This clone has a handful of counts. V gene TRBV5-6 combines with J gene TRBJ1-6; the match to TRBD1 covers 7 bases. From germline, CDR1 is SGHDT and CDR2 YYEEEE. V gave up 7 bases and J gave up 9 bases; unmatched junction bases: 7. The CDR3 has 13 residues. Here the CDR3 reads CASFRQGSSPLHF. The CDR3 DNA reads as TGTGCCAGCTTTCGACAGGGAAGTTCACCCCTCCACTTT.

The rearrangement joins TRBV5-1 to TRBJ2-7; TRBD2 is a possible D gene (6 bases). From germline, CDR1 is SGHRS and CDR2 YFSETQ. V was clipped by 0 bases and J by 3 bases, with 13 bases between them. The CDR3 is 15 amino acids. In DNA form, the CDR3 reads TGCGCCAGCAGCTTGGGGGGACTGATTAACTACGAGCAGTACTTC. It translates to CASSLGGLINYEQYF.

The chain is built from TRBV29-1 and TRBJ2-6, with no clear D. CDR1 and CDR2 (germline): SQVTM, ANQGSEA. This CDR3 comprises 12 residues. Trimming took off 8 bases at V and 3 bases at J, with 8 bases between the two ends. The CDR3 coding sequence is TGCAGCCTGACGGATGGGGCCAACGTCCTGACTTTC. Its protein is CSLTDGANVLTF.

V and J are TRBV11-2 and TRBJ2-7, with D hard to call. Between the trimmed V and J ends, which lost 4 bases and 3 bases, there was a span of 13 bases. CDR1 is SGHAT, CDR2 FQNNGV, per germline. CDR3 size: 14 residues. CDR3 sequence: CASSSPFSGYEQYF. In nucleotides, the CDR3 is TGTGCCAGCAGCTCGCCCTTTTCAGGCTACGAGCAGTACTTC.